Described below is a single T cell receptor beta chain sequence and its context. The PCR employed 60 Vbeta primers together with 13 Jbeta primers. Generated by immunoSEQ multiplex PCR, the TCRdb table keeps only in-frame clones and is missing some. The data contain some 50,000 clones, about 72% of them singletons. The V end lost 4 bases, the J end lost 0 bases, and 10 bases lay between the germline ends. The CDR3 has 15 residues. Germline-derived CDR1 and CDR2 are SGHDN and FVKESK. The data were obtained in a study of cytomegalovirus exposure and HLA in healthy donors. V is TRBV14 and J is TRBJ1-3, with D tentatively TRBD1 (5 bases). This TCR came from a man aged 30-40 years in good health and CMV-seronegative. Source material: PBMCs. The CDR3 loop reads CASSLRTGSGNTIYF. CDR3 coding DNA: TGTGCCAGCAGCCTTAGAACAGGCTCTGGAAACACCATATATTTT.